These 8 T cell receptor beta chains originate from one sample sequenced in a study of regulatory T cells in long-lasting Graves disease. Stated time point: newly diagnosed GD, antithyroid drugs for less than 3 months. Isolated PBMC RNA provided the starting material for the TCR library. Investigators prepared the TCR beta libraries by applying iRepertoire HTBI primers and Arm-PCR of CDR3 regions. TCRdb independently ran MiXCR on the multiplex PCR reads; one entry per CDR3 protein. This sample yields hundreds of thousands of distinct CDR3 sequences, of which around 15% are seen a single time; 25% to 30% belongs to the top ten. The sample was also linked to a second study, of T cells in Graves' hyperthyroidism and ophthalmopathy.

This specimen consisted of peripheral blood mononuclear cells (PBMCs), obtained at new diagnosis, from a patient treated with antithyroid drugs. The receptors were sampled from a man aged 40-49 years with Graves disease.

The CDR3 loop is CASSASLGNTIYF. CDR3 sequence (DNA): TGTGCCAGCAGTGCATCCCTGGGAAACACCATATATTTT. This chain uses TRBV28 with TRBJ1-3; D unclear. The germline V and J ends were trimmed by 5 bases and 4 bases, with 9 bases remaining between them. From germline, CDR1 is MDHEN and CDR2 SYDVKM. There are 13 residues in the CDR3.

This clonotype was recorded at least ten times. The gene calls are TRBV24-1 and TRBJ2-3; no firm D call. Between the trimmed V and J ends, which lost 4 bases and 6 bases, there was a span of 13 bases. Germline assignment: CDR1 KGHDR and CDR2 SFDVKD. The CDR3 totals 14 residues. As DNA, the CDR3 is TGTGCCACCAGTGAGACGGCTACTGGGGATACGCAGTATTTT. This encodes CATSETATGDTQYF.

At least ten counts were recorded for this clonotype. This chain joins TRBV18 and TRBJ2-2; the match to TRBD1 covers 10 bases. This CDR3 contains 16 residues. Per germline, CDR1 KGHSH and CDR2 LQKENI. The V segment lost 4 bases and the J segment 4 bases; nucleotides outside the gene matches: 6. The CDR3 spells CASSRQGTGATGELFF. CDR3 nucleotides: TGTGCCAGCTCACGGCAAGGGACAGGGGCCACCGGGGAGCTGTTTTTT.

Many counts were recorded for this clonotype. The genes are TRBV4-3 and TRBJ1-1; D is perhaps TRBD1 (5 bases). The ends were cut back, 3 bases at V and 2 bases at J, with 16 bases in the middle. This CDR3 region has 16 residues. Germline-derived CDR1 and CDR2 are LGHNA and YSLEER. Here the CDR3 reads CASSQNPGLDNTEAFF. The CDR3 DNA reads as TGCGCCAGCAGCCAGAATCCGGGACTCGATAACACTGAAGCTTTCTTT.

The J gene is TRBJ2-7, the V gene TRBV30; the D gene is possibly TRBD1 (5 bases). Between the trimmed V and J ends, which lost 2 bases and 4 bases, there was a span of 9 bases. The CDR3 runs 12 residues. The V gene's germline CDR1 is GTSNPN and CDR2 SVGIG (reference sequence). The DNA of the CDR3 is TGTGCCTGGAGTAGGGGAACATACGAGCAGTACTTC. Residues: CAWSRGTYEQYF.

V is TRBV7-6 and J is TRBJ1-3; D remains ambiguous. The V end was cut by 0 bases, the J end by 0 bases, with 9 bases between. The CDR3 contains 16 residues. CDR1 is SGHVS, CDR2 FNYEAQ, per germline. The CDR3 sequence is CASSLAPVSSGNTIYF. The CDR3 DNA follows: TGTGCCAGCAGCTTAGCCCCAGTGAGCTCTGGAAACACCATATATTTT.

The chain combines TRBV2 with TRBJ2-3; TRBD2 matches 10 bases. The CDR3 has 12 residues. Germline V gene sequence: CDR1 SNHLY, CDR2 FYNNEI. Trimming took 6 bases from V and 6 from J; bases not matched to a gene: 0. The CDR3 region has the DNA TGTGCCAGCAGACTAGCGGGGGATACGCAGTATTTT. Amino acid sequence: CASRLAGDTQYF.

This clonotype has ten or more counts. CDR3 amino acids: CSAPWTSGGDTQYF. CDR3 coding DNA: TGCAGTGCTCCATGGACTAGCGGGGGAGATACGCAGTATTTT. This chain joins TRBV20-1 and TRBJ2-3; the match to TRBD2 covers 13 bases. V was pared by 5 bases and J by 5 bases, with 4 bases of the junction left unmatched. The CDR3 spans 14 residues. Germline values: CDR1 DFQATT, CDR2 SNEGSKA (reference sequence).